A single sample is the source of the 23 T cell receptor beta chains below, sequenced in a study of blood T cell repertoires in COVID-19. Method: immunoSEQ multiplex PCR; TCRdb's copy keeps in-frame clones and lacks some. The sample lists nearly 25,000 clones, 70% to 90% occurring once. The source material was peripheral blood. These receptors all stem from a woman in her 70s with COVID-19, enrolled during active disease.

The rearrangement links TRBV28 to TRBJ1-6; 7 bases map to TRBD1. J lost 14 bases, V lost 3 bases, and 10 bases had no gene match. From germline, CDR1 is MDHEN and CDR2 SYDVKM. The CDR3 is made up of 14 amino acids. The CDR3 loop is CASSFQGEDFALHF. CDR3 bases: TGTGCCAGCAGTTTTCAGGGGGAAGATTTCGCCCTCCACTTT.

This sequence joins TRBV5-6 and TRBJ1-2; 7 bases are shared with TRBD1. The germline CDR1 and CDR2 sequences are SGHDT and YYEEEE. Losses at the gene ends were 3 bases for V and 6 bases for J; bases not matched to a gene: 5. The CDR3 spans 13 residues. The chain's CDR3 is CASSSRQGHGYTF. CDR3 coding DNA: TGTGCCAGCAGCTCCAGACAGGGTCATGGCTACACCTTC. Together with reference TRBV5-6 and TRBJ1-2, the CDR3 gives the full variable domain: DAGVTQSPTHLIKTRGQQVTLRCSPKSGHDTVSWYQQALGQGPQFIFQYYEEEERQRGNFPDRFSGHQFPNYSSELNVNALLLGDSALYLCASSSRQGHGYTFGSGTRLTVV.

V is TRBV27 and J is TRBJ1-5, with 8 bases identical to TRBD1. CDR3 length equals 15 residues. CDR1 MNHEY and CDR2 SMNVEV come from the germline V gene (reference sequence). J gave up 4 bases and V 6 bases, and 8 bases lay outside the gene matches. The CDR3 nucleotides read TGTGCCAGCAGAACCGGACAGGGTCGTAATCAGCCCCAGCATTTT. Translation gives CASRTGQGRNQPQHF.

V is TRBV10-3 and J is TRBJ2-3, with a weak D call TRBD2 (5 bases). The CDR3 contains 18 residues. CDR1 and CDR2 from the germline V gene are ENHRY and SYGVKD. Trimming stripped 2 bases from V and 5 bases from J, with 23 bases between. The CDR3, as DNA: TGTGCCATCAGTGAGCCCGCTTTGCGGCGGGTTCGGGTAGATACGCAGTATTTT. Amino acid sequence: CAISEPALRRVRVDTQYF.

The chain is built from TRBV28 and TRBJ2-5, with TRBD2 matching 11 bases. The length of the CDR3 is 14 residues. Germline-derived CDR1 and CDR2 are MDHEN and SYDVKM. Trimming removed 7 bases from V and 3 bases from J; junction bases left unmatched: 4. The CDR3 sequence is CASIQTSGEETQYF. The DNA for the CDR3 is TGTGCCAGCATCCAGACTAGCGGGGAAGAGACCCAGTACTTC.

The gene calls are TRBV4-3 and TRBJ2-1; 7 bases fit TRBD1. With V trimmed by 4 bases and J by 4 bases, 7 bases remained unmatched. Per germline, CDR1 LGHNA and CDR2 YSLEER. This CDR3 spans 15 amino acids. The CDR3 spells CASSRTTGRYNEQFF. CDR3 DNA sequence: TGCGCCAGCAGCCGTACGACAGGGCGATACAATGAGCAGTTCTTC.

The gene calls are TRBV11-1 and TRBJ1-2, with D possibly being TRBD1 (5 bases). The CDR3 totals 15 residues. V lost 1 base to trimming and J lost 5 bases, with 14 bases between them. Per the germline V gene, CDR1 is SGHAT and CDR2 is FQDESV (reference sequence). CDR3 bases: TGTGCCAGCAGCTTAGAGGGATCCTCAGGGTATGGCTACACCTTC. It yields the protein CASSLEGSSGYGYTF.

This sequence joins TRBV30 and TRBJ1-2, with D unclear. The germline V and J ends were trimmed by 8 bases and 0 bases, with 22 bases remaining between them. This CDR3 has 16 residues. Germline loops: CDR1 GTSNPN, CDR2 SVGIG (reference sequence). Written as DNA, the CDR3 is TGTGCCGGGGAGTGGTCGGGAACTCCAGCTAACTATGGCTACACCTTC. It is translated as CAGEWSGTPANYGYTF.

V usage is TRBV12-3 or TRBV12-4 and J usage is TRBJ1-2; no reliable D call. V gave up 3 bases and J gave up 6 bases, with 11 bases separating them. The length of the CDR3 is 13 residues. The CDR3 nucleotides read TGTGCCAGCAGTTTGCCGCCCGGGAATGGCTACACCTTC. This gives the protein CASSLPPGNGYTF.

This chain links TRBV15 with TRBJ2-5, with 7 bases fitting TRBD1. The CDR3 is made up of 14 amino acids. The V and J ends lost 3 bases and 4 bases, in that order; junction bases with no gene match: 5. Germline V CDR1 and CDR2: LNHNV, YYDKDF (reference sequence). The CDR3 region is CATSSWDSRETQYF. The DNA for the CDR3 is TGTGCCACCAGCAGCTGGGACAGCCGAGAGACCCAGTACTTC.

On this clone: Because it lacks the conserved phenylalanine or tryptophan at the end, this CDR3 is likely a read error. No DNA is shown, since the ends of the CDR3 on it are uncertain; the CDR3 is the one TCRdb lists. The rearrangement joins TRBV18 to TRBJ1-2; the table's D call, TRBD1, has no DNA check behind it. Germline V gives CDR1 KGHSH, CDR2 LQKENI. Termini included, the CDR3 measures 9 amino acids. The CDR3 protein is CASSPGQAH.

CDR3 residues: CASSARVTGELFF. The CDR3 region has the DNA TGTGCCAGCAGCGCCAGGGTCACCGGGGAGCTGTTTTTT. The rearrangement uses TRBV7-9 and TRBJ2-2; weak D call: TRBD1 (5 bases). The CDR3 has 13 amino acids. Trimming left V 5 bases short and J 4 bases short, with 8 bases between. Germline CDR1 reads SEHNR; CDR2 reads FQNEAQ (reference sequence). Using reference TRBV7-9 and TRBJ2-2 for the parts outside the CDR3, the full variable domain is DTGVSQNPRHKITKRGQNVTFRCDPISEHNRLYWYRQTLGQGPEFLTYFQNEAQLEKSRLLSDRFSAERPKGSFSTLEIQRTEQGDSAMYLCASSARVTGELFFGEGSRLTVL.

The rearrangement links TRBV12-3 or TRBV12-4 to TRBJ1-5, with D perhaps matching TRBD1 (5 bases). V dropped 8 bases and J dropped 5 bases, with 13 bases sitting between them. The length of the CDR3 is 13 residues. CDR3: CASGGGGYQPQHF. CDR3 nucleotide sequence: TGTGCCAGCGGGGGAGGTGGTTATCAGCCCCAGCATTTT.

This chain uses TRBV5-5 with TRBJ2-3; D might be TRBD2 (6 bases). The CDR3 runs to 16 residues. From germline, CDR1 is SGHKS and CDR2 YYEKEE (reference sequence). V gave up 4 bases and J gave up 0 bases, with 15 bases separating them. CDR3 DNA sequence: TGTGCCAGCAGCACGGAGGGTGGGTTTAGCACAGATACGCAGTATTTT. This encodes CASSTEGGFSTDTQYF.

The CDR3 loop reads CASSQGTSRYNEQFF. CDR3 in DNA: TGCGCCAGCAGCCAAGGGACTAGCCGCTACAATGAGCAGTTCTTC. J is TRBJ2-1 and V is TRBV4-1; 8 bases fit TRBD2. The CDR3 has 15 residues. Germline trimming cut 1 base from V and 3 bases from J; bases unmatched to any gene: 2. Germline CDR1 MGHRA, CDR2 YSYEKL.

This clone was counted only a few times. CDR3 in amino acids: CATSSSRGTGGGYEQYF. CDR3 bases: TGTGCCACCAGCAGCTCAAGAGGGACAGGGGGCGGATACGAGCAGTACTTC. The chain couples TRBV15 to TRBJ2-7, with TRBD1 identical over 12 bases. V was pared by 3 bases and J by 4 bases, with 10 bases of the junction left unmatched. This CDR3 is built from 17 residues. CDR1 is LNHNV and CDR2 is YYDKDF in the germline V gene (reference sequence).

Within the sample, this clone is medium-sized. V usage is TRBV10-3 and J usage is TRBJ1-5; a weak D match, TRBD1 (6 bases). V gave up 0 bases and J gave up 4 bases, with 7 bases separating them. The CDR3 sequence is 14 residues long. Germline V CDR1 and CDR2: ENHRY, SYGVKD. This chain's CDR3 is CAISESGGNQPQHF. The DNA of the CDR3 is TGTGCCATCAGTGAGTCAGGGGGTAATCAGCCCCAGCATTTT.

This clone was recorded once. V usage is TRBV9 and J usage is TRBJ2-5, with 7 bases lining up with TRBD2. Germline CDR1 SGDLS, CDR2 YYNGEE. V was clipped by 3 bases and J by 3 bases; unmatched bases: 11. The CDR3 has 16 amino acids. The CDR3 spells CASSDGTNLLEETQYF. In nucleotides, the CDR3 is TGTGCCAGCAGCGATGGGACTAACCTGTTGGAAGAGACCCAGTACTTC.

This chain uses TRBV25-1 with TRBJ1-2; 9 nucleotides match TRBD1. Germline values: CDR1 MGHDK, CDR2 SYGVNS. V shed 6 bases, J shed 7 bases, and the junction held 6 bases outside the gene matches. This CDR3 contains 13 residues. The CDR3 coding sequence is TGTGCCAGCAGCCGCGGGACAGGGAGTGGCTACACCTTC. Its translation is CASSRGTGSGYTF.

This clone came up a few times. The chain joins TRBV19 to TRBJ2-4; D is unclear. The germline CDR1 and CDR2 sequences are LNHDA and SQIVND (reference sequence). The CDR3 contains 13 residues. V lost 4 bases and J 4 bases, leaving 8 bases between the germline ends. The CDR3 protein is CASSRSRKNIQYF. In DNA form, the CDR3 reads TGTGCCAGTAGTAGATCGAGGAAAAACATTCAGTACTTC.

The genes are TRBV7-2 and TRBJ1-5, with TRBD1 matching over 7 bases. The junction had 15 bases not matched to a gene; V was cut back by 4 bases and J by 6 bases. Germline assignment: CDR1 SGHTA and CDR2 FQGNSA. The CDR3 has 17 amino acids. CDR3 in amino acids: CASSSEGYTGEGQPQHF. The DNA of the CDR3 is TGTGCCAGCAGCTCCGAGGGTTATACAGGGGAAGGTCAGCCCCAGCATTTT.

CDR3 DNA sequence: TGTGCCAGCAGTCCTTTCCAGGAGGCGAGGGCCGATACGCAGTATTTT. This encodes CASSPFQEARADTQYF. The chain uses TRBV14 and TRBJ2-3; weak D call: TRBD2 (5 bases). CDR1 is SGHDN and CDR2 is FVKESK in the germline V gene. The CDR3 is 16 amino acids. V was trimmed by 6 bases and J by 6 bases, leaving 22 bases between them.

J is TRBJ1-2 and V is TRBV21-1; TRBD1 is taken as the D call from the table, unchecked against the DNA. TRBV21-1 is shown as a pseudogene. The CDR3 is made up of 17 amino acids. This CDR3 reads CASSKIKTGVAGYGYTF. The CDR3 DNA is TGTGCCAGCAGCAAAATAAAAACAGGGGTGGCCGGCTATGGCTACACCTTC.